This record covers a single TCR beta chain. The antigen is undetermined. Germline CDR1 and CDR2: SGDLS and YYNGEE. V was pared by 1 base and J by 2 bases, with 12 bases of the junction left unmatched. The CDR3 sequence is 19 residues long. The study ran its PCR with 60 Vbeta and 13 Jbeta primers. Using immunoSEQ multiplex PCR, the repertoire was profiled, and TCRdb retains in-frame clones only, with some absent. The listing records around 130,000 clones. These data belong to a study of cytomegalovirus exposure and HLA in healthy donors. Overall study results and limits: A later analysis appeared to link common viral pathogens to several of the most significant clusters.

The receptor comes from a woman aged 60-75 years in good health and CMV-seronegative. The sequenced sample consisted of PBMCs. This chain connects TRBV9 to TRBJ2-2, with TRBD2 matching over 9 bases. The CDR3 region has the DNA TGTGCCAGCAGCGTATCTCCCCCGGGAGCGGGAGGAAACACCGGGGAGCTGTTTTTT. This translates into CASSVSPPGAGGNTGELFF.